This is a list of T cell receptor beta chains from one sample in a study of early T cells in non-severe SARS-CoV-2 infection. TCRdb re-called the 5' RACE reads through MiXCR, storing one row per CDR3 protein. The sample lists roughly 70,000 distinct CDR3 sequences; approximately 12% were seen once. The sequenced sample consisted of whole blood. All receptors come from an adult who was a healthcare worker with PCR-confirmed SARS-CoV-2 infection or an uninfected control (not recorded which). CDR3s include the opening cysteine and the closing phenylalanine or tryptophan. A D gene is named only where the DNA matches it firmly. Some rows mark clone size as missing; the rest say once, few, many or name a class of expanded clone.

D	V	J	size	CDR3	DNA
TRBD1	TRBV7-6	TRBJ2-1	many	CASTNTPGTGRNEQFF	TGTGCCAGCACCAATACTCCGGGGACAGGGAGGAATGAGCAGTTCTTC
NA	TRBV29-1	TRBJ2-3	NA	CSVELVDLVDTQYF	TGCAGCGTGGAGCTAGTGGATCTGGTGGATACGCAGTATTTT
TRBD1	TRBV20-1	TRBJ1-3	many	CSSQGGSENTIYF	TGCAGTTCCCAAGGGGGCTCTGAAAACACCATATATTTT
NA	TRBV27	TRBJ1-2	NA	CASSSAGTYGYTF	TGTGCCAGCAGTTCGGCAGGGACCTATGGCTACACCTTC
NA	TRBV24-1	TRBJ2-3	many	CATGWGGTDTQYF	TGTGCCACCGGGTGGGGCGGCACAGATACGCAGTATTTT
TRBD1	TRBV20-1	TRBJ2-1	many	CSARDVWGQGVLDEQFF	TGCAGTGCTAGAGATGTCTGGGGACAGGGGGTCCTCGATGAGCAGTTCTTC
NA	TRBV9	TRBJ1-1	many	CASSVDMDPTEAFF	TGTGCCAGCAGCGTAGATATGGATCCCACTGAAGCTTTCTTT
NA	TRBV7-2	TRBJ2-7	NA	CASSSPVRGTKPYEQYF	TGTGCCAGCAGCTCACCAGTTCGGGGGACAAAACCCTACGAGCAGTACTTC
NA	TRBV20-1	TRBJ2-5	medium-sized	CSARDPALTSGTQYF	TGCAGTGCTAGAGATCCCGCCTTAACGTCTGGGACCCAGTACTTC
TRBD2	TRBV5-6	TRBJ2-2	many	CASSSLAGGNTGELFF	TGTGCCAGCAGCTCGTTAGCGGGAGGGAACACCGGGGAGCTGTTTTTT
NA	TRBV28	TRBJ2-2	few	CASSQDPQNTGELFF	TGTGCCAGCAGCCAGGACCCGCAGAACACCGGGGAGCTGTTTTTT
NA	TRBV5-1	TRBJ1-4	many	CASSRETTNEKLFF	TGCGCCAGCAGCCGCGAGACAACTAATGAAAAACTGTTTTTT
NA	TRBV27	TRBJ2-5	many	CASSLSEYQETQYF	TGTGCCAGCAGTTTATCAGAGTACCAAGAGACCCAGTACTTC
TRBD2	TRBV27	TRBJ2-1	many	CASSWVAGTIYNEQFF	TGTGCCAGCAGTTGGGTCGCCGGGACTATATACAATGAGCAGTTCTTC
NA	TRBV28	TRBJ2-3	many	CASSQERTTDTQYF	TGTGCCAGCTCCCAAGAGCGTACCACAGATACGCAGTATTTT
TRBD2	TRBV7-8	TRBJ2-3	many	CASSLVSAGGSVTQYF	TGTGCCAGCAGCTTAGTATCGGCGGGGGGAAGTGTTACGCAGTATTTT
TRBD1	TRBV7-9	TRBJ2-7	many	CASSFGTGGAYEQYF	TGTGCCAGCAGCTTCGGGACAGGGGGAGCCTACGAGCAGTACTTC
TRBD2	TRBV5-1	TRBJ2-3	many	CASSPYSGRLVASSTDTQYF	TGCGCCAGCAGCCCGTATAGCGGGAGGTTGGTAGCTTCTAGCACAGATACGCAGTATTTT
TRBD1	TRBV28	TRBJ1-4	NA	CASSFGTGYEKLFF	TGTGCCAGCAGTTTTGGGACAGGGTATGAAAAACTGTTTTTT
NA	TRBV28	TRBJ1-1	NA	CASSLLVPNTEAFF	TGTGCCAGCAGTTTACTGGTACCGAACACTGAAGCTTTCTTT
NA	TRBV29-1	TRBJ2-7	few	CSVRRQSSYEQYF	TGCAGCGTTCGCCGACAGTCATCCTACGAGCAGTACTTC
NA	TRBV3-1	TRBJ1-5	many	CASSQLGGNQPQHF	TGTGCCAGCAGCCAACTGGGCGGCAATCAGCCCCAGCATTTT
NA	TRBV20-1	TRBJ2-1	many	CSATMDLSSYNEQFF	TGCAGTGCCACCATGGACCTAAGCTCCTACAATGAGCAGTTCTTC
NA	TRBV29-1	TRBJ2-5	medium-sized	CSLSEGTQYF	TGCAGCCTCTCCGAGGGGACCCAGTACTTC
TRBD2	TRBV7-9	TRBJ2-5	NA	CASSQGGLAQETQYF	TGTGCCAGCAGCCAGGGGGGACTAGCCCAAGAGACCCAGTACTTC
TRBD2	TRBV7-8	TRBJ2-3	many	CASRIGWGGRTDTQYF	TGTGCCAGCAGAATAGGGTGGGGGGGTCGCACAGATACGCAGTATTTT
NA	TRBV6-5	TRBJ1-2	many	CASRQDGSYGYTF	TGTGCCAGCAGACAAGACGGATCCTATGGCTACACCTTC
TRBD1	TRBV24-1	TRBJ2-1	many	CATTVVPDRGSYNEQFF	TGTGCCACCACCGTCGTCCCCGACAGGGGATCCTACAATGAGCAGTTCTTC
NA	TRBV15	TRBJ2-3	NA	CATTPLRARGLQYF	TGTGCCACCACTCCCCTTCGGGCCCGGGGGTTGCAGTATTTT
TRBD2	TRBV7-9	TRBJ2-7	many	CASSATSGSYEQYF	TGTGCCAGCAGCGCCACTAGCGGGAGCTACGAGCAGTACTTC
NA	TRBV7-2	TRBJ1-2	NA	CTTEGNNYGYTF	TGTACTACCGAGGGGAACAACTATGGCTACACCTTC
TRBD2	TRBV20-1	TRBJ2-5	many	CSARGSSSGGPRETQYF	TGCAGTGCTAGAGGGTCGTCTAGCGGGGGTCCGAGAGAGACCCAGTACTTC
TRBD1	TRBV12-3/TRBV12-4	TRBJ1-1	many	CASSPTGLTEAFF	TGTGCCAGCAGTCCGACAGGGCTAACTGAAGCTTTCTTT
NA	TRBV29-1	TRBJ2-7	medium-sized	CSVEGDDYEQYF	TGCAGCGTTGAAGGTGACGACTACGAGCAGTACTTC
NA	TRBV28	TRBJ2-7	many	CASSFKTREQYF	TGTGCCAGCAGTTTCAAGACGCGCGAGCAGTACTTC
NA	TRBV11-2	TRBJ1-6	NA	CASSLDKGNSPLHF	TGTGCCAGCAGCTTAGATAAGGGAAATTCACCCCTCCACTTT
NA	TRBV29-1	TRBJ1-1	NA	CSVEWGAEAFF	TGCAGCGTTGAGTGGGGGGCTGAAGCTTTCTTT
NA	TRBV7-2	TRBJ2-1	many	CASSLARDSRRWFF	TGTGCCAGCAGCTTAGCCCGGGACTCACGGCGGTGGTTCTTC
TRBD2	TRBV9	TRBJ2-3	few	CASSVEGLTSTDTQYF	TGTGCCAGCAGCGTAGAGGGACTAACCTCCACAGATACGCAGTATTTT
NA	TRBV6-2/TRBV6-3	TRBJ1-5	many	CASTNTGSSGNQPQHF	TGTGCCAGCACCAATACAGGGTCCTCGGGCAATCAGCCCCAGCATTTT
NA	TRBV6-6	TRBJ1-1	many	CASRGNTEAFF	TGTGCCAGCAGGGGGAACACTGAAGCTTTCTTT
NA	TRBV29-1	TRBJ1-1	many	CSYSSGLNTEAFF	TGCAGCTATTCATCGGGATTGAACACTGAAGCTTTCTTT
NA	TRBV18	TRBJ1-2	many	CASSPWGDYGYTF	TGTGCCAGCTCACCATGGGGAGACTATGGCTACACCTTC
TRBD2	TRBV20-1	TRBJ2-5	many	CSARDFLAGETETQYF	TGCAGTGCTAGAGATTTTCTAGCGGGAGAGACAGAGACCCAGTACTTC
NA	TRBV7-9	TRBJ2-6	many	CASSLGIGNSGANVLTF	TGTGCCAGCAGCTTAGGTATTGGTAACTCTGGGGCCAACGTCCTGACTTTC
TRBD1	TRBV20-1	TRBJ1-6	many	CSAKTGTGFSPLHF	TGCAGTGCTAAGACCGGGACAGGGTTTTCACCCCTCCACTTT
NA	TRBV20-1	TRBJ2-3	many	CSASLLVPPDTQYF	TGCAGTGCTAGCCTCCTAGTTCCTCCAGATACGCAGTATTTT
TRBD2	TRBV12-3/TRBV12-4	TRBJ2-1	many	CASVRLAGSIDNEQFF	TGTGCCAGCGTAAGACTAGCGGGATCGATCGACAATGAGCAGTTCTTC
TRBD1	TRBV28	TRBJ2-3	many	CASSAPGQGYTDTQYF	TGTGCCAGCAGTGCTCCGGGACAGGGGTACACAGATACGCAGTATTTT
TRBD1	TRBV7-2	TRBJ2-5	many	CASSLSGQGGRKTQYF	TGTGCCAGCAGCTTATCGGGACAGGGAGGACGTAAGACCCAGTACTTC
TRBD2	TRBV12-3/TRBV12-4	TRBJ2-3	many	CASTYELAGAGDTQYF	TGTGCCAGCACCTATGAGCTAGCGGGGGCAGGAGATACGCAGTATTTT
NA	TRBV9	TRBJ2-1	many	CASSVAPQLASYNEQFF	TGTGCCAGCAGCGTAGCCCCGCAGCTGGCCTCCTACAATGAGCAGTTCTTC
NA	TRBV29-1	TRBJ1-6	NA	CSVTEGLNSPLHF	TGCAGCGTAACCGAGGGGTTGAATTCACCCCTCCACTTT
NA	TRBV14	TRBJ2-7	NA	CASSLRTVSYEQYF	TGTGCCAGCAGCCTCCGGACGGTTTCCTACGAGCAGTACTTC
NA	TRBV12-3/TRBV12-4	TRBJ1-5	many	CASRPESNQPQHF	TGTGCCAGCAGACCCGAAAGCAATCAGCCCCAGCATTTT